This T cell receptor beta chain was recovered during a study of human T cells and chemical hapten exposure. In the study overall: Upper back patch tests used 0.01% DPC, scored after 6 days.

The J segment lost 7 bases and the V segment lost 1 base, leaving 7 bases of the junction unmatched. CDR3 length: 15 residues. CDR1 and CDR2 from the germline V gene are LNHNV and YYDKDF (reference sequence). The time point was: patch test 1, 2 weeks after DPC sensitization. Noted treatment: therapeutic diphenylcyclopropenone sensitization with weekly scalp DPC. In its sample, this clonotype was seen many times. Using its own MiXCR run on the RACE reads, TCRdb lists one record per CDR3 protein. The sample records some 94,000 distinct CDR3 sequences, around 12% being singletons. This chain uses TRBV15 with TRBJ1-1, with 9 bases that match TRBD1. The sample in question was whole blood, obtained in connection with sensitization to the hapten diphenylcyclopropenone (DPC). This TCR came from a middle-aged woman with alopecia areata. Some clones in this sample may be carry-over from other donors' samples. The CDR3 loop is CATSRAGTGSLEAFF. CDR3 coding DNA: TGTGCCACCAGCAGAGCCGGGACAGGGTCCCTTGAAGCTTTCTTT.